The source of this T cell receptor beta chain is a study of T cell responses to AZD1222 COVID-19 vaccine. Broader study findings: Repertoire sampling happened only post peak T cell response.

The sample holds one count of this clone. Its target is not known. The CDR3 contains 15 residues. V was shortened by 3 bases and J by 3 bases, with 13 bases between the two germline ends. Germline V gene sequence: CDR1 SGHTA, CDR2 FQGNSA. Libraries were prepared by immunoSEQ multiplex PCR; TCRdb keeps only in-frame clonotypes and omits some of them. The data show about 120,000 clones, with approximately 94% seen just once and 2.5% to 3% held by the top ten. This clonotype was obtained from an adult who received the AZD1222 COVID-19 vaccine. V is TRBV7-2 and J is TRBJ2-3, with D uncertain. The sequencing here drew on peripheral blood, taken 28 days after the second AZD1222 dose. The CDR3 DNA sequence: TGTGCCAGCAGCTTCCCGCCATCGACAACAGATACGCAGTATTTT. Translated, it gives CASSFPPSTTDTQYF.